This T cell receptor beta chain was retrieved from a study of post-analysis software for immune sequencing data. Study summary: Patients had relapsing-remitting, secondary progressive or progressive-relapsing multiple sclerosis; some lacked subtype.

General study points: Analysis by F measure revealed that same-batch samples clustered strongly together. Several TRBV segments (TRBV5-6, TRBV5-1 and TRBV20-1 among them) occurred more frequently in patients than in controls.

With respect to this clonotype: Its antigen is unidentified.

Germline lookup yields CDR1 SEHNR and CDR2 FQNEAQ (reference sequence). V was cut by 5 bases and J by 1 base, with 11 bases left in between. The CDR3 spans 14 residues. TCR beta libraries were prepared from cDNA with unique molecular identifiers. Each sample of 1 to 10 million input T cells yielded roughly 500,000 cDNA molecules, so each molecule approximated one T cell. TCRdb processed the PCR reads anew with MiXCR; each CDR3 protein has one entry. The table records roughly 600,000 distinct CDR3 sequences, roughly 40% of them present only once. The specimen was blood. The chain employs TRBV7-9 and TRBJ2-5; D ambiguous. The clonotype was recovered from a girl aged 5 to 17 with multiple sclerosis. The CDR3 DNA sequence: TGTGCCAGCAGCCCTGGGGTGGCCCAAGAGACCCAGTACTTC. Translation: CASSPGVAQETQYF.